Listed below are T cell receptor beta chains from one sample, sequenced in a study of blood T cell repertoires in COVID-19. The data were produced by immunoSEQ multiplex PCR, yet TCRdb's version contains in-frame clones alone and is incomplete. The sample yields some 120,000 clones, about nine tenths seen once. Sequencing used peripheral blood. These receptors were collected from a middle-aged man with acute or convalescent COVID-19. Each CDR3 is given with its conserved first and last residue. Fields, in order: V gene, J gene, D gene, CDR3 protein, CDR3 DNA. D genes are given only for firm matches.

TRBV19	TRBJ1-3	.	CASSIGRVGNTIYF	TGTGCCAGTAGTATCGGGAGGGTCGGAAACACCATATATTTT
TRBV4-1	TRBJ2-7	.	CASSQDRELWQYF	TGCGCCAGCAGCCAAGATCGGGAATTGTGGCAGTACTTC
TRBV30	TRBJ2-5	.	CAWSGTRQETQYF	TGTGCCTGGAGTGGGACAAGACAAGAGACCCAGTACTTC
TRBV7-6	TRBJ2-7	.	CASSLDSEQYF	TGTGCCAGCAGCTTAGACTCGGAGCAGTACTTC
TRBV29-1	TRBJ1-1	.	CSVSYRDRNTEAFF	TGCAGCGTTAGTTACAGGGATAGGAACACTGAAGCTTTCTTT
TRBV7-6	TRBJ2-1	TRBD2	CASSPNSGDYNEQFF	TGTGCCAGCAGCCCCAACAGCGGGGATTACAATGAGCAGTTCTTC
TRBV4-3	TRBJ1-6	.	CASSHPLGGGEDSPLHF	TGCGCCAGCAGCCATCCCCTGGGGGGGGGCGAGGATTCACCCCTCCACTTT
TRBV27	TRBJ1-1	.	CASSRERGGNTEAFF	TGTGCCAGCAGTCGGGAGCGGGGGGGAAACACTGAAGCTTTCTTT
TRBV24-1	TRBJ2-1	TRBD1	CATSGPDRGRENEQFF	TGTGCCACCAGTGGTCCTGACAGGGGGCGCGAGAATGAGCAGTTCTTC
TRBV19	TRBJ1-2	TRBD1	CASKTGQVDDGYTF	TGTGCCAGTAAGACAGGACAGGTTGACGATGGCTACACCTTC
TRBV5-4	TRBJ2-1	TRBD2	CASGTKSKVFF	TGTGCCAGCGGGACTAAGTCTAAAGTTTTCTTC